This T cell receptor (beta chain) was recovered during a study of blood T cell repertoires in COVID-19. In the authors' methods: Nucleated cell number was recorded as an estimate derived from reference gene primer amplification. TCRdb's copy holds only in-frame clones and misses some; the assay was immunoSEQ multiplex PCR. V and J calls and clone size come straight from that table; D and trimming were deduced from the DNA. This table holds approximately 89,000 clones, 80% found once. Trimming left V 8 bases short and J 1 base short, with 14 bases between. The germline gives CDR1 WSHSY, CDR2 SAAADI. CDR3 size: 14 residues.

The sequencing input was peripheral blood. The receptor comes from a human donor in a cohort sampled during active COVID-19. The chain joins TRBV10-2 to TRBJ1-2; a possible D gene is TRBD1 (5 bases). CDR3 sequence reads: CASREGVGNYGYTF. The CDR3, as DNA: TGCGCCAGCCGAGAAGGGGTGGGTAACTATGGCTACACCTTC.